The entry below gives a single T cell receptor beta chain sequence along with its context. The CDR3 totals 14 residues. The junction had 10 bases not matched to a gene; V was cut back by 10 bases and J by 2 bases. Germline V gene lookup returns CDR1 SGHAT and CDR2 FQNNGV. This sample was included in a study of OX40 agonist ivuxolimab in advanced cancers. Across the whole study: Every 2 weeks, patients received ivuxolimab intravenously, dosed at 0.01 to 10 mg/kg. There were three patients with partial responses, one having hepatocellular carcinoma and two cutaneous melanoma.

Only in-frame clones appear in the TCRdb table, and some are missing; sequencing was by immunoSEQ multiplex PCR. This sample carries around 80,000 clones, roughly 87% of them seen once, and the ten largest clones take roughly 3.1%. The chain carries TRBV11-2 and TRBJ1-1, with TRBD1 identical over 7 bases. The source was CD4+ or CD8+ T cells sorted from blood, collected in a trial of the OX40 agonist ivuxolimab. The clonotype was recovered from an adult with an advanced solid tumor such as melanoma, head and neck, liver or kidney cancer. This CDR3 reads CANSRGTDNTEAFF. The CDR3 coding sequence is TGTGCCAACTCAAGGGGGACAGACAACACTGAAGCTTTCTTT.